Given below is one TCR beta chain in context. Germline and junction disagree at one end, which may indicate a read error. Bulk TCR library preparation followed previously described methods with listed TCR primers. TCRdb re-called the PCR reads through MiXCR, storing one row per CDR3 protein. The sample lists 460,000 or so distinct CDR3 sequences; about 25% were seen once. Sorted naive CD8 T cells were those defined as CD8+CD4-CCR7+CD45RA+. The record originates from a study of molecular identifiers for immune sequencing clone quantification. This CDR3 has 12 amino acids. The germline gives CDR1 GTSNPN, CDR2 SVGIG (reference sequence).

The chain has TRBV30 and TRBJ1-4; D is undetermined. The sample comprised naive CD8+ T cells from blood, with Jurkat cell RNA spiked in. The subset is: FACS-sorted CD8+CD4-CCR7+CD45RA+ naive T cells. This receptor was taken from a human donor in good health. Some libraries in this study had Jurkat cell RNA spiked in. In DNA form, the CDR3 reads TGTGCCTGGAGCGACGGTAATGAAAAACTGGTTTTT. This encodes CAWSDGNEKLVF. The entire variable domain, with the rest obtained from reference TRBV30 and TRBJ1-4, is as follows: SQTIHQWPATLVQPVGSPLSLECTVEGTSNPNLYWYRQAAGRGLQLLFYSVGIGQISSEVPQNLSASRPQDRQFILSSKKLLLSDSGFYLCAWSDGNEKLVFGSGTQLSVL.